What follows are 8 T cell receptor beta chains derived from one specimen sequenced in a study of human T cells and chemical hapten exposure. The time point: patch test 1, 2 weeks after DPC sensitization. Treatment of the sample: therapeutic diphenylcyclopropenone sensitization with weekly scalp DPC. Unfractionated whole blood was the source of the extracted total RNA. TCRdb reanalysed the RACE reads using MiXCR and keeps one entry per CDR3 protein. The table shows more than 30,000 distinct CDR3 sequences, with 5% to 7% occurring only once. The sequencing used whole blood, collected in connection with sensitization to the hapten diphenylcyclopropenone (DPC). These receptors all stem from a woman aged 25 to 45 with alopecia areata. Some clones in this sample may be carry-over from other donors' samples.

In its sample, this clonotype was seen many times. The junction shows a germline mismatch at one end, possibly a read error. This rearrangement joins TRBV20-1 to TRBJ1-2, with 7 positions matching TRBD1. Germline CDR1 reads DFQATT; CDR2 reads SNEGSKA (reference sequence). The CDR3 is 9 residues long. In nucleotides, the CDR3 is TGCAGGAGAGGAGAGGGGGCCTTTTGG. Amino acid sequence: CRRGEGAFW.

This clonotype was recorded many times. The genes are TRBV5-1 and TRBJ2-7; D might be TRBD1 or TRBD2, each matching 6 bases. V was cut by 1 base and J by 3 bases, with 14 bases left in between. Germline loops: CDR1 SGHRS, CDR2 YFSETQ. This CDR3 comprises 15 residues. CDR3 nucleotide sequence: TGCGCCAGCAGCTTGTCAACGGGGGCAAGCTACGAGCAGTACTTC. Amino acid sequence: CASSLSTGASYEQYF.

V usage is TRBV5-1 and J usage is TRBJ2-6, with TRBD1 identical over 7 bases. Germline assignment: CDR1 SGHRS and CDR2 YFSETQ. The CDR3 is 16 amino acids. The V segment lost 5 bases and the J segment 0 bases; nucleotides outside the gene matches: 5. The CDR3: CASSGQANSGANVLTF. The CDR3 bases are TGCGCCAGCAGTGGACAGGCTAACTCTGGGGCCAACGTCCTGACTTTC.

CDR3 in amino acids: CASSYSGRPFDEQYF. In DNA form, the CDR3 reads TGTGCCAGCAGTTACTCAGGCCGTCCGTTTGACGAGCAGTACTTC. The J gene is TRBJ2-7, the V gene TRBV6-6, with D hard to call. Germline V CDR1 and CDR2: MNHNY, SVGAGI (reference sequence). The CDR3 is made up of 15 amino acids. Trimming removed 0 bases at V and 5 bases at J, with 14 bases between.

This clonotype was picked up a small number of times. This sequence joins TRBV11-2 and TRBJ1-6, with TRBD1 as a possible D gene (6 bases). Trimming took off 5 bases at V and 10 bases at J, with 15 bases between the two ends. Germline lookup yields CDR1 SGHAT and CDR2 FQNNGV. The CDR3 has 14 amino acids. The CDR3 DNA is TGTGCCAGCAGCCGGGCTCTCGGGGGCTCACCCCTCCACTTT. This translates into CASSRALGGSPLHF.

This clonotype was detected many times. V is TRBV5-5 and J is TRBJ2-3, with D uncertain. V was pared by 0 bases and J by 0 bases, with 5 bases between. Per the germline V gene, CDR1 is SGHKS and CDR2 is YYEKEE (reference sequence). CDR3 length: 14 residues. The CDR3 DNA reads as TGTGCCAGCAGCTTGGACCAAAGCACAGATACGCAGTATTTT. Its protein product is CASSLDQSTDTQYF.

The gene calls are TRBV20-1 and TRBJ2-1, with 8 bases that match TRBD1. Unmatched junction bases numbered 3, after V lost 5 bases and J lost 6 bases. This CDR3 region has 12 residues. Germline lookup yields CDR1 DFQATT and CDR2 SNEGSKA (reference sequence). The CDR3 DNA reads TGCAGTGCTGCCAGGGGGCTCAATGAGCAGTTCTTC. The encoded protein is CSAARGLNEQFF.

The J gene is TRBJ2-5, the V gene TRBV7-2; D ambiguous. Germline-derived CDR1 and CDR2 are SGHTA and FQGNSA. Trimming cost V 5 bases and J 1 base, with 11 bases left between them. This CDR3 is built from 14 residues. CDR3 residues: CASSISGFQETQYF. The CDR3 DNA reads TGTGCCAGCAGCATTTCCGGGTTCCAAGAGACCCAGTACTTC.